These T cell receptor beta chains were read from a single sample in a study of blood T cell repertoires in COVID-19. Profiled with immunoSEQ multiplex PCR; TCRdb holds only in-frame clones, not every one. The table includes 350,000 to 400,000 clones, 65% to 90% detected once. The source material was peripheral blood. The receptors were sampled from an older woman with COVID-19, enrolled during active disease. The CDR3 runs from the conserved cysteine through the conserved F or W. A D gene is named only where the DNA matches it firmly. Part of the rows lack a size; the others show once, few, many or a class for expanded clones.

-	TRBV5-1	TRBJ2-7	TRBD2	TGCGCCAGCAGCTGGATTTCCAGCAGGGAGGGTGAGCAGTACTTC	CASSWISSREGEQYF
-	TRBV18	TRBJ2-1	-	TGTGCCAGCTCACCGCTTGGAGGTTCCTACAATGAGCAGTTCTTC	CASSPLGGSYNEQFF
-	TRBV9	TRBJ2-2	-	TGTGCCAGCAGCGTAGCGTCTGAGACCGGGGAGCTGTTTTTT	CASSVASETGELFF
-	TRBV19	TRBJ1-1	TRBD1	TGTGCCAGTAGTATCCCACGAGGGGGCGTGGGGAACACTGAAGCTTTCTTT	CASSIPRGGVGNTEAFF
-	TRBV6-2/TRBV6-3	TRBJ2-7	-	TGTGCCAGCAGTTATATCTACGAGCAGTACTTC	CASSYIYEQYF
-	TRBV6-1	TRBJ2-3	-	TGTGCCAGCAGTGAACGGAGACAGAACACAGATACGCAGTATTTT	CASSERRQNTDTQYF
-	TRBV10-1	TRBJ2-7	TRBD1	TGCGCCAGCAGTGAGTCCGGGACAGGCTACGAGCAGTACTTC	CASSESGTGYEQYF
-	TRBV10-3	TRBJ1-5	-	TGTGCCATCAGTAAACAGTTGGGTGGGACACAGTCCCAGCCCCAGCATTTT	CAISKQLGGTQSQPQHF
-	TRBV5-5	TRBJ1-1	TRBD1	TGTGCCAGCAGCCTGCAGGGGGCTGGAAACACTGAAGCTTTCTTT	CASSLQGAGNTEAFF
-	TRBV6-5	TRBJ1-4	TRBD1	TGTGCCAGCAGTTTGACAGGGGGCAGGGCTAATGAAAAACTGTTTTTT	CASSLTGGRANEKLFF
-	TRBV9	TRBJ2-3	-	TGTGCCAGCAGCGTAGTTGGCGGGGGCCGCACAGATACGCAGTATTTT	CASSVVGGGRTDTQYF
-	TRBV7-2	TRBJ2-1	TRBD1	TGTGCCAGCAGTTCCGGGACAGGGGTATTATGGCCCTACAATGAGCAGTTCTTC	CASSSGTGVLWPYNEQFF
once	TRBV11-2	TRBJ2-7	-	TGTGCCAGCAGCTTAGATCCGGGAACGGGTTACGAGCAGTACTTC	CASSLDPGTGYEQYF
-	TRBV20-1	TRBJ2-7	-	TGCAGTGCTAGCGGGGGAGAGCAGTACTTC	CSASGGEQYF
once	TRBV23-1	TRBJ2-7	-	TGCGCCAGCTTTAGGAGGTCCTACGAGCAGTACTTC	CASFRRSYEQYF
-	TRBV18	TRBJ1-1	-	TGTGCCAGCTCACCGAGGAGGGAAGTCATGAACACTGAAGCTTTCTTT	CASSPRREVMNTEAFF
-	TRBV20-1	TRBJ2-5	-	TGCAGTGCTTCTGGGAGGGAGACCCAGTACTTC	CSASGRETQYF
-	TRBV5-4	TRBJ2-5	TRBD1	TGTGCCAGCAGCAAGGACAGGGGCCAAGAGACCCAGTACTTC	CASSKDRGQETQYF
-	TRBV6-2/TRBV6-3	TRBJ1-2	TRBD1	TGTGCCAGCAGTTACACAGGACAGGGGCGTCACTATGGCTACACCTTC	CASSYTGQGRHYGYTF
-	TRBV11-2	TRBJ1-2	-	TGTGCCAGCAGCCGGACAGCCGACTATGGCTACACCTTC	CASSRTADYGYTF
-	TRBV10-2	TRBJ1-1	TRBD1	TGCGCCAGTTCCCCGGGACAGAGTGAAGCTTTCTTT	CASSPGQSEAFF
-	TRBV27	TRBJ1-1	-	TGTGCCAGCAGTTTCAGGGAGGGGACTGAAGCTTTCTTT	CASSFREGTEAFF
-	TRBV7-6	TRBJ2-2	TRBD1	TGTGCCAGCAGCTTACTAATCGGTCCAATAGACAGGGCTGGCGGGGAGCTGTTTTTT	CASSLLIGPIDRAGGELFF
-	TRBV4-3	TRBJ2-7	TRBD2	TGCGCCAGCAGCCAAGATCGGGCTAGCGGGGTTTCCTACGAGCAGTACTTC	CASSQDRASGVSYEQYF
many	TRBV21-1	TRBJ1-3	-	TGTGCCAGTAGCGACAGGTCTCCCCTTATCTCTGGAAACACCATATATTTT	CASSDRSPLISGNTIYF
-	TRBV12-3/TRBV12-4	TRBJ1-2	-	TGTGCCAGCAGCTTCCAGCGGGGCGATGGCTACACCTTC	CASSFQRGDGYTF
-	TRBV5-1	TRBJ1-5	-	TGCGCCAGCAGCTTAACTGTAAATCAGCCCCAGCATTTT	CASSLTVNQPQHF
-	TRBV5-1	TRBJ2-1	TRBD2	TGCGCCAGCAGCTTCGGGACTAGCGGAAACAATGAGCAGTTCTTC	CASSFGTSGNNEQFF
-	TRBV25-1	TRBJ1-6	TRBD1	TGTGCCAGCAGGGAAACAGGGGCTCCGAAAAATTCACCCCTCCACTTT	CASRETGAPKNSPLHF
few	TRBV12-3/TRBV12-4	TRBJ1-6	-	TGTGCCAGCAGCCCGGACAGAAATTCACCCCTCCACTTT	CASSPDRNSPLHF
-	TRBV5-1	TRBJ1-6	-	TGCGCCAGCAGCTTGGATATCACAGCATATAATTCACCCCTCCACTTT	CASSLDITAYNSPLHF
-	TRBV5-1	TRBJ1-2	TRBD1	TGCGCCAGCAGCTTGGCAATCCTCAGTCGGGACAGAGCCGCCGGCTACACCTTC	CASSLAILSRDRAAGYTF
-	TRBV6-4	TRBJ2-1	TRBD2	TGTGCCAGCAGTGACGTCGGGGGGGCCGGCAATGAGCAGTTCTTC	CASSDVGGAGNEQFF
-	TRBV14	TRBJ2-2	-	TGTGCCAGCAGCCAAGAAGGTTGGGGACACCTGCCCGGGGAGCTGTTTTTT	CASSQEGWGHLPGELFF
-	TRBV25-1	TRBJ1-2	-	TGTGCCAGCAGTTCATTCGGGGGGGGCTACACCTTC	CASSSFGGGYTF
-	TRBV12-5	TRBJ2-7	-	TGTGCTAGTGGTTTGGTGGGGCCTTACGAGCAGTACTTC	CASGLVGPYEQYF
-	TRBV2	TRBJ1-5	-	TGTGCCAGCAGTGAACAAGGGACTGTAGTAGGTCAGCCCCAGCATTTT	CASSEQGTVVGQPQHF
-	TRBV27	TRBJ2-7	TRBD1	TGTGCCAGCATGGGGACAGGGGTTCCCTACGAGCAGTACTTC	CASMGTGVPYEQYF
-	TRBV7-3	TRBJ2-1	TRBD1	TGTGCCAGCAGCTTAACGCAGGGGGAAAGGGGTTCGATCTACAATGAGCAGTTCTTC	CASSLTQGERGSIYNEQFF
-	TRBV11-3	TRBJ2-5	TRBD2	TGTGCCAGCAGCGTGGCGGGGGAGGAGACCCAGTACTTC	CASSVAGEETQYF